This note documents a single T cell receptor beta chain sequence. Its target is not known. Following RNA extraction, reverse transcription yielded cDNA that acted as the sequencing template. Profiling relied on immunoSEQ multiplex PCR, and the TCRdb table lists in-frame clones only, not all of them. Among about 200,000 clones listed, roughly 60% were seen once. The data were taken from a study of CD8+ T cells in alopecia areata. V lost 2 bases and J 5 bases, leaving 12 bases between the germline ends. The germline V gene encodes CDR1 KGHSH and CDR2 LQKENI. The CDR3 is made up of 14 amino acids. Treatment: oral pan-JAK inhibitor, 5-10 mg twice daily. General study points: Having one nonresponder leaves uncertain how baseline CD8+ expansion relates to response.

The specimen comprised CD4+ T cells sorted from blood, sampled at week 24, from a patient treated with tofacitinib. This clonotype was sampled from a human donor with alopecia areata. V is TRBV18 and J is TRBJ2-5; D unresolved. The CDR3 DNA reads TGTGCCAGCTCACCATTCGAGGCGAAGGAGACCCAGTACTTC. Translating it yields CASSPFEAKETQYF.